The clone carrying this TCR beta chain has just a few counts. One end of the junction fails to match germline, which may point to a read error. The record originates from a study of blood T cells in healthy people across ages. PCR was performed a second time for about 7 to 12 cycles using a sample-barcoded 5' primer and a J-beta primer mix. Each CDR3 protein gets one entry after TCRdb re-called the 5' RACE reads with MiXCR. The table shows more than 550,000 distinct CDR3 sequences, with 20% to 25% occurring only once. This TCR came from a man aged 65 to 85 in good health. Input material: blood.

CDR3 sequence: CSVDRGLNEQCF. The CDR3 bases are TGCAGCGTTGACAGGGGCTTAAACGAGCAGTGCTTC. This chain links TRBV29-1 with TRBJ2-7; TRBD1 might be the D (6 bases). The germline gives CDR1 SQVTM, CDR2 ANQGSEA. The CDR3 has 12 amino acids.